Shown below are 17 T cell receptor beta chains from a single sample sequenced in a study of T cell changes during pregnancy in multiple sclerosis. Sequenced by immunoSEQ multiplex PCR; TCRdb stores in-frame clones only, minus some. The sample has tens of thousands of clones, around nine tenths seen once. The input for sequencing was peripheral blood, taken in the second trimester of pregnancy. Receptors were obtained from a female donor with multiple sclerosis, enrolled in a pregnancy study.

This sequence joins TRBV5-5 and TRBJ1-2; TRBD1 might be the D (5 bases). V was shortened by 2 bases and J by 3 bases, with 14 bases between the two germline ends. The CDR3 sequence is 15 residues long. CDR1 is SGHKS, CDR2 YYEKEE, per germline (reference sequence). The CDR3 loop reads CASSFRGGEDYGYTF. The CDR3 DNA sequence: TGTGCCAGCAGCTTTCGGGGGGGAGAAGACTATGGCTACACCTTC.

The genes are TRBV9 and TRBJ2-5; 10 nucleotides match TRBD2. The CDR3 is 14 residues long. In germline, CDR1 is SGDLS, CDR2 YYNGEE. Trimming cost V 4 bases and J 4 bases; bases outside gene matches: 4. The CDR3 here is CASSQREGRETQYF. Written as DNA, the CDR3 is TGTGCCAGCAGCCAGCGGGAGGGCCGAGAGACCCAGTACTTC.

The V call is TRBV7-9, the J call TRBJ2-7; 8 nucleotides match TRBD1. Germline CDR1 is SEHNR and CDR2 is FQNEAQ (reference sequence). The V segment lost 5 bases and the J segment 0 bases; nucleotides outside the gene matches: 6. There are 15 residues in the CDR3. In DNA form, the CDR3 reads TGTGCCAGCAGCACGGGACAGGTTCTCTCCTACGAGCAGTACTTC. The encoded protein is CASSTGQVLSYEQYF.

The J gene is TRBJ2-5, the V gene TRBV2; 10 bases match TRBD1. Germline loops: CDR1 SNHLY, CDR2 FYNNEI. V lost 10 bases to trimming and J lost 1 base; unmatched junction nucleotides: 3. The CDR3 length is 13 residues. CDR3 in DNA: TGTGCCATACGGGACAGGGGCCAAGAGACCCAGTACTTC. Translating it yields CAIRDRGQETQYF. Combining the CDR3 with reference TRBV2 and TRBJ2-5 gives the whole variable domain EPEVTQTPSHQVTQMGQEVILRCVPISNHLYFYWYRQILGQKVEFLVSFYNNEISEKSEIFDDQFSVERPDGSNFTLKIRSTKLEDSAMYFCAIRDRGQETQYFGPGTRLLVL.

V usage is TRBV19 and J usage is TRBJ2-2; 9 bases align to TRBD1. V shed 3 bases and J 5 bases; nucleotides not matched to a gene: 7. The germline V gene has CDR1 LNHDA and CDR2 SQIVND (reference sequence). This CDR3 spans 16 amino acids. The CDR3: CASSITGTGRTGELFF. The CDR3 DNA reads as TGTGCCAGTAGTATCACCGGGACAGGGAGGACCGGGGAGCTGTTTTTT.

This chain links TRBV7-9 with TRBJ2-1; the match to TRBD2 covers 7 bases. Unmatched junction bases numbered 10, after V lost 2 bases and J lost 3 bases. CDR1 and CDR2 from the germline V gene are SEHNR and FQNEAQ (reference sequence). The CDR3 has 17 amino acids. CDR3 in DNA: TGTGCCAGCAGCTTACCCCCAACCGGGAGGTTCTACAATGAGCAGTTCTTC. As protein: CASSLPPTGRFYNEQFF.

This sequence joins TRBV15 and TRBJ2-6, with TRBD2 as a possible D gene (5 bases). Germline V gene sequence: CDR1 LNHNV, CDR2 YYDKDF (reference sequence). CDR3 length equals 15 residues. Trimming removed 9 bases at V and 0 bases at J, with 12 bases between. The CDR3 nucleotides read TGTGCCACGATGGACTTTATCTCTGGGGCCAACGTCCTGACTTTC. Its protein is CATMDFISGANVLTF.

This chain uses TRBV5-4 with TRBJ2-2; D may be TRBD2 (7 bases). V lost 6 bases and J 2 bases, leaving 20 bases between the germline ends. The CDR3 runs 17 residues. The germline CDR1 and CDR2 sequences are SGHNT and YYREEE (reference sequence). The CDR3 loop is CASTPRGRVGNTGELFF. The CDR3 DNA follows: TGTGCCAGCACCCCTAGGGGGAGGGTAGGAAACACCGGGGAGCTGTTTTTT. Drawing the rest from reference TRBV5-4 and TRBJ2-2, the complete variable domain is ETGVTQSPTHLIKTRGQQVTLRCSSQSGHNTVSWYQQALGQGPQFIFQYYREEENGRGNFPPRFSGLQFPNYSSELNVNALELDDSALYLCASTPRGRVGNTGELFFGEGSRLTVL.

The chain recombines TRBV6-5 with TRBJ2-7; 8 bases line up with TRBD1. Germline values: CDR1 MNHEY, CDR2 SVGAGI. The junction had 8 bases not matched to a gene; V was cut back by 1 base and J by 6 bases. The CDR3 length is 15 residues. In DNA form, the CDR3 reads TGTGCCAGCAGTTACTTCGGGACAGGCTTAAGCGAGCAGTACTTC. This translates into CASSYFGTGLSEQYF.

This rearrangement joins TRBV11-3 to TRBJ1-1; D may be TRBD1 (6 bases). The germline V gene has CDR1 SGHNT and CDR2 YENEEA. The V end lost 1 base, the J end lost 3 bases, and 9 bases lay between the germline ends. This CDR3 is 14 amino acids long. The CDR3 sequence: CASSLAGAYTEAFF. DNA for the CDR3: TGTGCCAGCAGCTTAGCAGGGGCGTACACTGAAGCTTTCTTT.

The genes are TRBV6-5 and TRBJ2-3; 14 nucleotides align to TRBD2. Germline-derived CDR1 and CDR2 are MNHEY and SVGAGI. The V gene end was trimmed by 6 bases and the J gene end by 4 bases; junction bases not matched to a gene: 3. The length of the CDR3 is 15 residues. CDR3 protein: CASRWTSGRPDTQYF. DNA for the CDR3: TGTGCCAGCAGGTGGACTAGCGGGAGGCCAGATACGCAGTATTTT.

The sample holds a few counts of this clone. This chain links TRBV14 with TRBJ2-1; maybe TRBD2 (5 bases). Trimming shortened V by 0 bases and J by 7 bases, and 16 bases separated the two germline ends. The CDR3 spans 16 residues. In germline, CDR1 is SGHDN, CDR2 FVKESK. CDR3: CASSQDGVGPGNEQFF. In nucleotides, the CDR3 is TGTGCCAGCAGCCAAGATGGGGTAGGGCCGGGGAATGAGCAGTTCTTC.

This clone came up once. The chain joins TRBV4-1 to TRBJ2-1, with 8 bases identical to TRBD2. V gave up 0 bases and J gave up 6 bases; unmatched junction bases: 4. The CDR3 runs to 15 residues. Germline V CDR1 and CDR2: MGHRA, YSYEKL. CDR3 in DNA: TGCGCCAGCAGCCAAGACGTAGCGGGGATCAATGAGCAGTTCTTC. This translates into CASSQDVAGINEQFF.

The rearrangement joins TRBV6-4 to TRBJ2-1; D is possibly TRBD2 (5 bases). Germline lookup yields CDR1 MRHNA and CDR2 SNTAGT. There are 14 residues in the CDR3. Trimming shortened V by 0 bases and J by 8 bases, and 11 bases separated the two germline ends. The DNA for the CDR3 is TGTGCCAGCAGTGACTCTTCGGGGTCCCATGAGCAGTTCTTC. Residues: CASSDSSGSHEQFF.

CDR3 in amino acids: CAISEETYNEQFF. The CDR3 nucleotides read TGTGCCATCAGTGAAGAAACTTACAATGAGCAGTTCTTC. J is TRBJ2-1 and V is TRBV10-3; D remains unclear. The germline V gene encodes CDR1 ENHRY and CDR2 SYGVKD. This CDR3 contains 13 residues. The V end lost 3 bases, the J end lost 4 bases, and 7 bases lay between the germline ends.

The chain has TRBV19 and TRBJ1-5; D may be TRBD1 (6 bases). Germline CDR1 LNHDA, CDR2 SQIVND (reference sequence). CDR3 size: 15 residues. V was cut by 5 bases and J by 3 bases, with 14 bases left in between. CDR3: CASSPQGNYNQPQHF. The CDR3 DNA follows: TGTGCCAGTAGTCCCCAGGGGAACTACAATCAGCCCCAGCATTTT.

This clone came up once. The chain carries TRBV27 and TRBJ2-1; D possibly corresponds to TRBD2 (7 bases). Germline V gene lookup returns CDR1 MNHEY and CDR2 SMNVEV (reference sequence). This CDR3 has 19 residues. V lost 1 base to trimming and J lost 4 bases, with 23 bases between them. The CDR3 here is CASSLLPPGASGLYNEQFF. For the CDR3, the DNA is TGTGCCAGCAGTTTATTACCTCCGGGGGCTAGCGGTCTATACAATGAGCAGTTCTTC.